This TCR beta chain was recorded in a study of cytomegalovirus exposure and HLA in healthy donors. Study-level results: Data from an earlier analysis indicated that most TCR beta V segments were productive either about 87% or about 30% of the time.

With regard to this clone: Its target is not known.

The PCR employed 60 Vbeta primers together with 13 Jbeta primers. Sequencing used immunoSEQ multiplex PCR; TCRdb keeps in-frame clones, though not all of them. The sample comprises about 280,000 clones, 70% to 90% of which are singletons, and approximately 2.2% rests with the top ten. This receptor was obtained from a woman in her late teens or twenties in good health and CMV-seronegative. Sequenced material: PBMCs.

The CDR3 DNA reads TGTGCCAGCAGTGAATTGGGGGGAAAAGAGACCCAGTACTTC. Translation gives CASSELGGKETQYF. The rearrangement joins TRBV25-1 to TRBJ2-5; D may be TRBD2 (6 bases). The V end was cut by 1 base, the J end by 3 bases, with 9 bases between. The CDR3 is made up of 14 amino acids. Germline V lookup: CDR1 MGHDK, CDR2 SYGVNS.